Below, 15 T cell receptor beta chains from the same sample are listed, as sequenced in a study of T cells after yellow fever vaccination. TCRdb reanalysed the 5' RACE reads using MiXCR and keeps one entry per CDR3 protein. Seen here are around 140,000 distinct CDR3 sequences, more than 6% observed once, and the top ten hold approximately 0.67%. The specimen comprised CD4+ T cells sorted from PBMCs, sampled 5 days after the yellow fever booster vaccination. The receptors here all came from a man aged 30 to 45 who received the YFV17D yellow fever vaccine.

This clonotype was recorded many times. The gene calls are TRBV20-1 and TRBJ2-1; 7 nucleotides align to TRBD2. The V gene end was trimmed by 7 bases and the J gene end by 5 bases; junction bases not matched to a gene: 11. The CDR3 contains 14 residues. Germline CDR1 is DFQATT and CDR2 is SNEGSKA (reference sequence). CDR3 protein: CSVRRELGNNEQFF. The CDR3 DNA is TGCAGTGTTAGGCGGGAGCTGGGAAACAATGAGCAGTTCTTC.

This clonotype was picked up a small number of times. The chain employs TRBV28 and TRBJ1-3; TRBD1 matches 7 bases. With V trimmed by 1 base and J by 1 base, 7 bases remained unmatched. Per the germline V gene, CDR1 is MDHEN and CDR2 is SYDVKM. The CDR3 has 17 amino acids. CDR3 bases: TGTGCCAGCAGTTTATTTGCAGGGGGTGGGTCTGGAAACACCATATATTTT. Amino acids: CASSLFAGGGSGNTIYF.

This chain uses TRBV7-6 with TRBJ2-1; the match to TRBD2 covers 11 bases. The CDR3 extends over 15 amino acids. Trimming cost V 1 base and J 10 bases; bases outside gene matches: 6. The V gene's germline CDR1 is SGHVS and CDR2 FNYEAQ. CDR3: CASSLGGTSGAEQFF. The CDR3 nucleotides read TGTGCCAGCAGCTTAGGCGGGACTAGCGGCGCGGAGCAGTTCTTC.

This clonotype was recorded many times. The chain links TRBV29-1 to TRBJ2-1; 7 bases agree with TRBD1. The germline V gene encodes CDR1 SQVTM and CDR2 ANQGSEA. V gave up 0 bases and J gave up 6 bases; unmatched junction bases: 8. The CDR3 has 15 amino acids. The CDR3 spells CSVEESRGFPNEQFF. DNA for the CDR3: TGCAGCGTTGAAGAGTCCAGGGGGTTCCCCAATGAGCAGTTCTTC.

This clonotype was counted many times. V and J are TRBV5-1 and TRBJ1-5; the D gene is possibly TRBD1 (6 bases). This CDR3 has 15 residues. V gave up 2 bases and J gave up 0 bases, with 9 bases separating them. CDR1 and CDR2 from the germline V gene are SGHRS and YFSETQ. Here the CDR3 DNA reads TGCGCCAGCAGCTTAGCAGGGGATAGCAATCAGCCCCAGCATTTT. It yields the protein CASSLAGDSNQPQHF.

This clonotype was observed at least ten times. V usage is TRBV14 and J usage is TRBJ2-1; 10 nucleotides agree with TRBD2. Losses at the gene ends were 4 bases for V and 7 bases for J; bases not matched to a gene: 10. Germline CDR1 and CDR2: SGHDN and FVKESK. The CDR3 is 16 amino acids. CDR3 residues: CASSRQTSGRYNEQFF. The DNA of the CDR3 is TGTGCCAGCAGCCGCCAGACTAGCGGGCGGTATAATGAGCAGTTCTTC.

This clonotype has at least ten counts. V usage is TRBV7-2 and J usage is TRBJ1-2; no firm D call. Trimming took 1 base from V and 6 from J, leaving 12 bases between them. This CDR3 has 14 residues. The germline V gene encodes CDR1 SGHTA and CDR2 FQGNSA. The CDR3, as DNA: TGTGCCAGCAGCTTAGGTAGAGGTTCCAATGGCTACACCTTC. Translation: CASSLGRGSNGYTF. Drawing the rest from reference TRBV7-2 and TRBJ1-2, the complete variable domain is GAGVSQSPSNKVTEKGKDVELRCDPISGHTALYWYRQSLGQGLEFLIYFQGNSAPDKSGLPSDRFSAERTGGSVSTLTIQRTQQEDSAVYLCASSLGRGSNGYTFGSGTRLTVV.

This clonotype showed up many times. V and J are TRBV20-1 and TRBJ2-7; 8 nucleotides align to TRBD2. V dropped 6 bases and J dropped 6; count of bases not matched to a gene: 10. The CDR3 spans 13 residues. Germline CDR1 reads DFQATT; CDR2 reads SNEGSKA (reference sequence). CDR3 in DNA: TGCAGTGCCTCCGGGGGGGCGCTTACCGAGCAGTACTTC. Amino acid sequence: CSASGGALTEQYF.

This clonotype was observed at least ten times. V gene TRBV6-5 combines with J gene TRBJ1-2; a weak D match, TRBD1 (5 bases). V lost 3 bases to trimming and J lost 4 bases, with 15 bases between them. This CDR3 has 15 amino acids. Germline V gives CDR1 MNHEY, CDR2 SVGAGI. The CDR3 DNA reads as TGTGCCAGCAGTTATGCCGGGACCGTGATCTATGGCTACACCTTC. Its translation is CASSYAGTVIYGYTF.

This clonotype showed up many times. The V call is TRBV29-1, the J call TRBJ1-2; 9 bases align to TRBD1. Per germline, CDR1 SQVTM and CDR2 ANQGSEA. V lost 6 bases and J lost 7; bases outside the gene matches: 9. The CDR3 runs to 13 residues. The chain's CDR3 is CSVGGGTGPGYTF. As DNA, the CDR3 is TGCAGCGTCGGTGGTGGGACAGGGCCTGGCTACACCTTC. Supplemented by reference TRBV29-1 and TRBJ1-2, the full variable domain reads SAVISQKPSRDICQRGTSLTIQCQVDSQVTMMFWYRQQPGQSLTLIATANQGSEATYESGFVIDKFPISRPNLTFSTLTVSNMSPEDSSIYLCSVGGGTGPGYTFGSGTRLTVV.

This clonotype was recorded many times. The gene calls are TRBV28 and TRBJ2-5; 7 bases are a match to TRBD2. This CDR3 has 14 amino acids. Germline V lookup: CDR1 MDHEN, CDR2 SYDVKM. V was clipped by 6 bases and J by 3 bases; unmatched bases: 7. The CDR3 region has the DNA TGTGCCAGCAGAAACCTTCTAGCGGAAGAGACCCAGTACTTC. As protein: CASRNLLAEETQYF. Variable domain in full (rest from reference TRBV28 and TRBJ2-5): DVKVTQSSRYLVKRTGEKVFLECVQDMDHENMFWYRQDPGLGLRLIYFSYDVKMKEKGDIPEGYSVSREKKERFSLILESASTNQTSMYLCASRNLLAEETQYFGPGTRLLVL.

At least ten counts were recorded for this clonotype. The rearrangement joins TRBV19 to TRBJ2-1, with 7 bases matching TRBD1. Germline CDR1 and CDR2: LNHDA and SQIVND (reference sequence). The CDR3 extends over 11 amino acids. V gave up 9 bases and J gave up 6 bases; unmatched junction bases: 2. CDR3: CASRQGNEQFF. CDR3 bases: TGTGCCAGCAGACAGGGCAATGAGCAGTTCTTC.

This clonotype was detected ten times or more. The V call is TRBV4-2, the J call TRBJ2-7, with TRBD1 matching over 7 bases. Trimming cost V 5 bases and J 4 bases; bases outside gene matches: 5. This CDR3 comprises 13 residues. From germline, CDR1 is LGHNA and CDR2 YNFKEQ. The CDR3 loop is CASSSGGQYEQYF. The CDR3 DNA is TGTGCCAGCAGCTCAGGGGGACAGTACGAGCAGTACTTC.

This clonotype was found many times. This chain uses TRBV5-1 with TRBJ2-3, with 11 positions matching TRBD2. V trimming: 2 bases; J trimming: 2 bases; junction bases outside the gene matches: 4. Germline values: CDR1 SGHRS, CDR2 YFSETQ. The length of the CDR3 is 16 residues. CDR3 amino acids: CASSFSGGGLTDTQYF. CDR3 nucleotides: TGCGCCAGCAGCTTTAGCGGGGGGGGACTCACAGATACGCAGTATTTT.

There are many counts of this clonotype. The genes are TRBV12-3 or TRBV12-4 and TRBJ2-1; tentatively, D is TRBD2 (6 bases). Deletions cut 3 bases from V and 8 bases from J, with 17 bases between. The CDR3 is 15 residues long. Here the CDR3 reads CASSFGTSKGDEQFF. As DNA, the CDR3 is TGTGCCAGCAGTTTCGGGACTTCAAAAGGCGATGAGCAGTTCTTC.